This T cell receptor (beta chain) originates from a study of identical twins. Findings and limits, study-wide: Models predicted less out-of-frame TCR alpha sharing in monozygotic twins than was found.

A word on this clonotype: Its target is not known.

TCRdb re-derived calls from the 5' RACE reads in MiXCR, one entry per CDR3 protein. Among 200,000 or so distinct CDR3 sequences listed, 6.5% to 8.5% were seen once. These same data were also listed under a study on yellow fever vaccine responses in identical twins.

The sample comprised memory (CD45RO+) T cells sorted from blood. This clonotype originated in a woman aged 18-29 years in good health.

The CDR3 DNA reads TGTGCCAGCAGCTTAGGACAGACTAGCCTCTCCTACAATGAGCAGTTCTTC. Its protein product is CASSLGQTSLSYNEQFF. The rearrangement joins TRBV7-9 to TRBJ2-1; TRBD2 agrees at 7 bases. Germline CDR1 SEHNR, CDR2 FQNEAQ (reference sequence). V dropped 1 base and J dropped 0; count of bases not matched to a gene: 6. The CDR3 loop spans 17 amino acids.